The 25 T cell receptor beta chains below all came from one sample that was sequenced in a study of CD8+CD57+ T cells in acquired aplastic anemia. Genomic DNA was employed as the template in profiling TCR beta VDJ and CDR3. Using its own MiXCR run on the reads, TCRdb lists one record per CDR3 protein. Of approximately 180,000 distinct CDR3 sequences in the sample, 40% to 50% were seen once. Patients who underwent sequencing had shown CD8+CD57+ cell expansion by flow cytometry. The sequenced material came from sorted CD4+, CD8+, or CD8+CD57+ T cells (not recorded which) from PBMCs. These receptors originate from a human donor with aplastic anemia.

In its sample, this clonotype was seen many times. V usage is TRBV10-3 and J usage is TRBJ2-3; D unresolved. The CDR3 runs 18 residues. The V and J ends lost 0 bases and 0 bases respectively, with 16 bases between them. CDR1 ENHRY and CDR2 SYGVKD come from the germline V gene. The CDR3 loop is CAISESAILTPSTDTQYF. In DNA form, the CDR3 reads TGTGCCATCAGTGAGTCGGCAATTTTGACCCCTAGCACAGATACGCAGTATTTT.

This clonotype was found a few times. The V call is TRBV9, the J call TRBJ1-2; no clear D gene. This CDR3 has 13 residues. V lost 0 bases to trimming and J lost 4 bases, with 7 bases between them. Germline CDR1 reads SGDLS; CDR2 reads YYNGEE. This CDR3 is CASSVEGSYGYTF. The DNA for the CDR3 is TGTGCCAGCAGCGTAGAAGGGAGCTATGGCTACACCTTC.

This clonotype appeared a few times. V is TRBV12-3 or TRBV12-4 and J is TRBJ2-5, with D unclear. CDR3 length equals 16 residues. V lost 1 base, J lost 1 base, and 13 bases lay in between. CDR3 amino acids: CASSLGGAAIQETQYF. Here the CDR3 DNA reads TGTGCCAGCAGTTTAGGGGGTGCGGCGATCCAAGAGACCCAGTACTTC.

The V call is TRBV25-1, the J call TRBJ2-5; D might be TRBD1 or TRBD2, each matching 5 bases. V lost 0 bases and J 5 bases, leaving 10 bases between the germline ends. Germline V lookup: CDR1 MGHDK, CDR2 SYGVNS. CDR3 length equals 14 residues. CDR3 amino acids: CASSEYGAAETQYF. CDR3 sequence (DNA): TGTGCCAGCAGTGAATACGGGGCTGCGGAGACCCAGTACTTC.

CDR3 DNA: TGTGCCAGCAGCCAAGAAGAATTTTGGACAGGGGGTAGAGGCACTGAAGCTTTCTTT. Encoded protein: CASSQEEFWTGGRGTEAFF. The chain employs TRBV3-1 and TRBJ1-1, with TRBD1 identical over 10 bases. Looked up from germline, CDR1 is LGHDT and CDR2 is YNNKEL (reference sequence). The CDR3 is 19 amino acids. With 0 bases clipped from V and 4 bases from J, the junction kept 14 bases outside the gene matches.

This clonotype was seen ten or more times. This sequence joins TRBV9 and TRBJ1-3; D gene ambiguous. Trimming removed 0 bases at V and 0 bases at J, with 16 bases between. Germline-derived CDR1 and CDR2 are SGDLS and YYNGEE. CDR3 length: 18 residues. This CDR3 is CASSVDRDSTHSGNTIYF. In DNA form, the CDR3 reads TGTGCCAGCAGCGTAGACCGGGATTCTACTCACTCTGGAAACACCATATATTTT.

In this sample, this clonotype turned up many times. This CDR3 is CSARAGGSYTGELFF. The CDR3 DNA sequence: TGCAGTGCTAGAGCGGGTGGATCGTACACCGGGGAGCTGTTTTTT. The chain joins TRBV20-1 to TRBJ2-2, with D uncertain. V lost 1 base, J lost 3 bases, and 12 bases lay in between. The CDR3 contains 15 residues. The germline V gene has CDR1 DFQATT and CDR2 SNEGSKA (reference sequence).

This clonotype was seen at least ten times. The chain has TRBV7-8 and TRBJ2-7, with 7 bases matching TRBD2. Germline-derived CDR1 and CDR2 are SGHVS and FQNEAQ. Trimming cost V 1 base and J 2 bases; bases outside gene matches: 5. This CDR3 has 15 amino acids. The CDR3 reads CASSLDWGGAYEQYF. CDR3 bases: TGTGCCAGCAGCTTAGATTGGGGAGGGGCCTACGAGCAGTACTTC.

On this clonotype: A much larger clone differs by one base, so this may be a read error. DNA for the CDR3: TGTGCCAGCAGCGTAGTTCCGGAGGACACCGGGGAGCTGTTTTTT. This codes for CASSVVPEDTGELFF. J is TRBJ2-2 and V is TRBV9; tentatively, D is TRBD2 (5 bases). The ends were cut back, 0 bases at V and 3 bases at J, with 9 bases in the middle. Germline CDR1 is SGDLS and CDR2 is YYNGEE. The CDR3 is 15 residues long.

This clonotype was seen repeatedly, ten times or more. The chain has TRBV7-2 and TRBJ1-1, with D unresolved. Trimming left V 5 bases short and J 0 bases short, with 13 bases between. This CDR3 contains 15 residues. From germline, CDR1 is SGHTA and CDR2 FQGNSA. The CDR3 loop is CASSLNGNMNTEAFF. CDR3 DNA: TGTGCCAGCAGCCTCAATGGAAACATGAACACTGAAGCTTTCTTT.

In its sample, this clonotype was seen many times. CDR3 sequence: CASSQASPIAQYF. CDR3 DNA sequence: TGTGCCAGCAGCCAAGCTTCTCCGATAGCGCAGTATTTT. This chain joins TRBV14 and TRBJ2-3; D ambiguous. Trimming took off 1 base at V and 10 bases at J, with 12 bases between the two ends. This CDR3 has 13 amino acids. CDR1 is SGHDN and CDR2 is FVKESK in the germline V gene.

This clonotype was detected a few times. The CDR3 here is CASSESYEQFF. CDR3 sequence (DNA): TGTGCCAGCAGTGAATCCTATGAGCAGTTCTTC. V usage is TRBV25-1 and J usage is TRBJ2-1; D ambiguous. V lost 1 base to trimming and J lost 8 bases, with 3 bases between them. In germline, CDR1 is MGHDK, CDR2 SYGVNS. This CDR3 contains 11 residues.

The CDR3 spells CSALSPGGSGEQYF. In DNA form, the CDR3 reads TGCAGTGCTCTCTCCCCGGGGGGGTCGGGCGAGCAGTACTTC. The chain links TRBV20-1 to TRBJ2-7; 8 bases are shared with TRBD2. This CDR3 has 14 residues. Germline CDR1 is DFQATT and CDR2 is SNEGSKA (reference sequence). V shed 5 bases, J shed 6 bases, and the junction held 12 bases outside the gene matches.

Ten or more counts support this clonotype. This chain links TRBV7-9 with TRBJ2-3; 10 bases map to TRBD2. The trim removed 4 bases at V and 3 bases at J, leaving 10 bases unmatched. The CDR3 runs 17 residues. Germline loops: CDR1 SEHNR, CDR2 FQNEAQ (reference sequence). The CDR3 sequence is CASSSRVASGGTDTQYF. CDR3 sequence (DNA): TGTGCCAGCAGCTCCCGGGTCGCTAGCGGGGGTACAGATACGCAGTATTTT.

With respect to this clonotype: Germline is not matched at one junction end, which may reflect a read error. This chain connects TRBV7-6 to TRBJ2-1; D may be TRBD2 (6 bases). This CDR3 contains 15 residues. CDR1 and CDR2 (germline): SGHVS, FNYEAQ. CDR3: CVSSPGTGHYNEQFF. The DNA of the CDR3 is TGTGTCAGCAGCCCAGGGACTGGACACTACAATGAGCAGTTCTTC.

In this sample, this clonotype turned up many times. The DNA of the CDR3 is TGTGCCAGCAGCGCGGAGAGGGCCCAAGAGACCCAGTACTTC. This codes for CASSAERAQETQYF. This rearrangement joins TRBV7-6 to TRBJ2-5; TRBD2 might be the D (5 bases). Trimming shortened V by 5 bases and J by 1 base, and 11 bases separated the two germline ends. The CDR3 totals 14 residues. Germline-derived CDR1 and CDR2 are SGHVS and FNYEAQ.

The rearrangement uses TRBV4-1 and TRBJ1-6; D is undetermined. V lost 3 bases, J lost 8 bases, and 11 bases lay in between. The CDR3 is 14 residues long. Per the germline V gene, CDR1 is MGHRA and CDR2 is YSYEKL. CDR3 sequence: CASSHPLTDSPLHF. DNA of the CDR3: TGCGCCAGCAGCCACCCCCTAACTGATTCACCCCTCCACTTT.

This clonotype was detected many times. V and J are TRBV7-2 and TRBJ2-2; D perhaps matches TRBD1 (6 bases). The CDR3 loop spans 14 amino acids. The V end lost 3 bases, the J end lost 6 bases, and 11 bases lay between the germline ends. CDR1 and CDR2 (germline): SGHTA, FQGNSA. CDR3 loop: CASSLGHRAGELFF. CDR3 sequence (DNA): TGTGCCAGCAGCTTGGGTCACAGGGCCGGGGAGCTGTTTTTT.

The chain couples TRBV5-1 to TRBJ2-3; the D gene could be TRBD1 or TRBD2 (5 bases each). V was shortened by 1 base and J by 1 base, with 10 bases between the two germline ends. The germline V gene encodes CDR1 SGHRS and CDR2 YFSETQ. CDR3 size: 15 residues. The CDR3 DNA reads as TGCGCCAGCAGCTTGAGGGGAGTTCGCACAGATACGCAGTATTTT. Its translation is CASSLRGVRTDTQYF.

The rearrangement joins TRBV10-3 to TRBJ1-2, with TRBD1 matching 7 bases. The germline CDR1 and CDR2 sequences are ENHRY and SYGVKD. The CDR3 length is 13 residues. V dropped 5 bases and J dropped 7; count of bases not matched to a gene: 7. DNA of the CDR3: TGTGCCATCAGTTCCGGGACAGAGTCTGGCTACACCTTC. It is translated as CAISSGTESGYTF.

This clonotype was counted a few times. The chain employs TRBV4-2 and TRBJ2-1; D possibly matches TRBD1 or TRBD2 (5 bases each). The CDR3 covers 14 residues. Trimming took 4 bases from V and 5 from J, leaving 12 bases between them. Germline V lookup: CDR1 LGHNA, CDR2 YNFKEQ. CDR3 protein: CASSPGRADNEQFF. DNA for the CDR3: TGTGCCAGCAGCCCGGGACGGGCCGACAATGAGCAGTTCTTC.

This clonotype was recorded many times. The CDR3 here is CASSEAVAGGNEQFF. CDR3 coding DNA: TGTGCCAGCAGTGAGGCAGTAGCGGGGGGCAATGAGCAGTTCTTC. The rearrangement joins TRBV2 to TRBJ2-1; 10 positions agree with TRBD2. Germline lookup yields CDR1 SNHLY and CDR2 FYNNEI. The V and J ends lost 3 bases and 6 bases, in that order; junction bases with no gene match: 5. This CDR3 has 15 residues.

At least ten counts were recorded for this clonotype. The V call is TRBV6-2 or TRBV6-3, the J call TRBJ2-5; 7 nucleotides agree with TRBD2. Germline lookup yields CDR1 MNHEY and CDR2 SVGEGT. Losses at the gene ends were 7 bases for V and 5 bases for J; bases not matched to a gene: 7. This CDR3 spans 13 amino acids. The CDR3 nucleotides are TGTGCCAGCACGGGCGGGGGAGGGGAGACCCAGTACTTC. Translated, it gives CASTGGGGETQYF.

The chain is built from TRBV7-6 and TRBJ1-6; 7 bases agree with TRBD1. The V and J ends lost 1 base and 7 bases, in that order; junction bases with no gene match: 7. The CDR3 covers 16 residues. CDR1 and CDR2 (germline): SGHVS, FNYEAQ. The CDR3 loop reads CASSLGPGTENSPLHF. In nucleotides, the CDR3 is TGTGCCAGCAGCTTAGGCCCCGGGACAGAAAATTCACCCCTCCACTTT.

The rearrangement joins TRBV27 to TRBJ1-5, with 9 bases fitting TRBD1. This CDR3 comprises 15 residues. The V and J ends lost 6 bases and 6 bases, in that order; junction bases with no gene match: 9. Germline CDR1 and CDR2: MNHEY and SMNVEV (reference sequence). The CDR3 DNA sequence: TGTGCCAGCAGCACAGGGGACAGGGTTGGTCAGCCCCAGCATTTT. Protein: CASSTGDRVGQPQHF.